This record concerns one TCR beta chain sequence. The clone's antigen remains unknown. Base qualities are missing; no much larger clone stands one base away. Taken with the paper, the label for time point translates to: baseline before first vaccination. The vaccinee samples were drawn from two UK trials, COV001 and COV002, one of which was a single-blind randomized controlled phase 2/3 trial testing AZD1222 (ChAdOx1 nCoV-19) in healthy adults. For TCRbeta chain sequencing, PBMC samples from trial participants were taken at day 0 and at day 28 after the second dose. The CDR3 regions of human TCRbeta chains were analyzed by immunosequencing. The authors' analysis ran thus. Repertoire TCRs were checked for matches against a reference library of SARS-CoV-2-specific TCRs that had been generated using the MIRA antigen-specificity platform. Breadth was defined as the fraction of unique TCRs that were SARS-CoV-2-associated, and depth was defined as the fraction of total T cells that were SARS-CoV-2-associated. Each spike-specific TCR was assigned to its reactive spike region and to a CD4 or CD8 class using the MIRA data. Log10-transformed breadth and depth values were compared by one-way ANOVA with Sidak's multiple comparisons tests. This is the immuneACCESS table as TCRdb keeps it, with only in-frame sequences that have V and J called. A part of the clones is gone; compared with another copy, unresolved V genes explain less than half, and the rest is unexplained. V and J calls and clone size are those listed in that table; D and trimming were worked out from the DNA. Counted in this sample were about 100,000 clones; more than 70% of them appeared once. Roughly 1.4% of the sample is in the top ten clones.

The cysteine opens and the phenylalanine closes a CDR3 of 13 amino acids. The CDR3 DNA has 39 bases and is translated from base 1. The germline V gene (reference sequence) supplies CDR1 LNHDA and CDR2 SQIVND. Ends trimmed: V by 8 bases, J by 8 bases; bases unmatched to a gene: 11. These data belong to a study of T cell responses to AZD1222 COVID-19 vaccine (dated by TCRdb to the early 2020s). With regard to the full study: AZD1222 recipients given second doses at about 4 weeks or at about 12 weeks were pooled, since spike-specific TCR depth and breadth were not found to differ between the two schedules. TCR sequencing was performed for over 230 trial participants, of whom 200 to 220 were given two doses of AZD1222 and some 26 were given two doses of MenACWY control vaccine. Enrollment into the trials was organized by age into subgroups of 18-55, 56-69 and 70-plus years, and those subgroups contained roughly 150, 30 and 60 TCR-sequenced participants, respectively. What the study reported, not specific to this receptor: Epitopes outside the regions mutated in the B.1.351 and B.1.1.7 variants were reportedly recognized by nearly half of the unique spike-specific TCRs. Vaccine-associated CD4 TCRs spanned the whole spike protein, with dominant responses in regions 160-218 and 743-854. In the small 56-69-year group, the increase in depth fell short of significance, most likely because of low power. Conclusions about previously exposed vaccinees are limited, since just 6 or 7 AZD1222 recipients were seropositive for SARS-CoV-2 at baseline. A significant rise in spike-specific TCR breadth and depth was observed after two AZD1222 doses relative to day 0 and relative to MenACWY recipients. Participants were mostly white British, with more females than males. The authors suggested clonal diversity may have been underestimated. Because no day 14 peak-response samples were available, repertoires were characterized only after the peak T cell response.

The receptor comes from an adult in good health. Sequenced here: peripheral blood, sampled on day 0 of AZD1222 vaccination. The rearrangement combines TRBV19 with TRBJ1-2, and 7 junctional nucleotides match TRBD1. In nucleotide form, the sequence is TGTGCCAGTTCCGTCGACAGGGAGGGAGGCTACACCTTC. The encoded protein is CASSVDREGGYTF.